Given below is one TCR beta chain in context. From germline, CDR1 is GTSNPN and CDR2 SVGIG (reference sequence). This CDR3 is 14 amino acids long. Losses at the gene ends were 0 bases for V and 8 bases for J; bases not matched to a gene: 7. These data are taken from a study of glioma-infiltrating T cells after dendritic cell vaccination. Specified time point: after dendritic cell vaccination, including at tumor progression/relapse. Only patients with spare fresh-frozen tumor and over two years of follow-up were included. PBMC were collected before vaccination, two weeks after the third vaccination, and at progression. The PCR used 60 V beta and 13 J beta primers. Clones were read by immunoSEQ multiplex PCR, and TCRdb kept only the in-frame ones, dropping some. The table includes 50,000 to 75,000 clones, approximately 87% detected once.

The sample in question was blood, obtained after dendritic cell vaccination. J is TRBJ2-1 and V is TRBV30; 7 nucleotides align to TRBD2. The sequence derives from a human donor with glioblastoma. The CDR3, as DNA: TGTGCCTGGAGTGTACTCGGCGGGGGAGATGAGCAGTTCTTC. Its translation is CAWSVLGGGDEQFF. The variable domain in full, with the rest retrieved from reference TRBV30 and TRBJ2-1, is SQTIHQWPATLVQPVGSPLSLECTVEGTSNPNLYWYRQAAGRGLQLLFYSVGIGQISSEVPQNLSASRPQDRQFILSSKKLLLSDSGFYLCAWSVLGGGDEQFFGPGTRLTVL.